Listed below are T cell receptor beta chains from one sample, sequenced in a study of cytomegalovirus exposure and HLA in healthy donors. The table came from immunoSEQ multiplex PCR; TCRdb's copy has only in-frame clones and leaves some out. The sample yields roughly 100,000 clones, around 60% seen once. Sample: PBMCs. The source is a woman aged 45-60 years in good health and CMV-seronegative. Both conserved end residues are part of each CDR3. Each record gives: clone size, D gene, J gene, V gene, CDR3 protein. D genes are given only for firm matches. Clone size appears in some rows only: once, few, many, or a class for an expanded clone.

clone size: .; D gene: .; J gene: TRBJ1-2; V gene: TRBV28; CDR3 protein: CASSFGPQGDGYTF
clone size: few; D gene: TRBD1; J gene: TRBJ1-1; V gene: TRBV7-2; CDR3 protein: CASSLFRDSIGDSEAFF
clone size: .; D gene: .; J gene: TRBJ2-1; V gene: TRBV5-1; CDR3 protein: CASSFTPGWDNEQFF
clone size: few; D gene: TRBD2; J gene: TRBJ2-1; V gene: TRBV19; CDR3 protein: CASSIGGTSGVEQFF
clone size: .; D gene: TRBD1; J gene: TRBJ2-5; V gene: TRBV28; CDR3 protein: CASSSTGRLETQYF
clone size: .; D gene: TRBD1; J gene: TRBJ2-1; V gene: TRBV28; CDR3 protein: CASSLGQGAGNEQFF
clone size: once; D gene: .; J gene: TRBJ1-2; V gene: TRBV19; CDR3 protein: CASSISPLSGYTF
clone size: .; D gene: TRBD1; J gene: TRBJ2-7; V gene: TRBV9; CDR3 protein: CASSVGQGAYEQYF
clone size: .; D gene: TRBD1; J gene: TRBJ2-1; V gene: TRBV4-1; CDR3 protein: CASVDRESYNEQFF
clone size: .; D gene: TRBD2; J gene: TRBJ2-7; V gene: TRBV5-4; CDR3 protein: CASSWEASGSYEQYF
clone size: .; D gene: .; J gene: TRBJ1-2; V gene: TRBV4-1; CDR3 protein: CASSQGRGGYGYTF
clone size: .; D gene: .; J gene: TRBJ2-1; V gene: TRBV2; CDR3 protein: CASSETGKGEQFF
clone size: .; D gene: TRBD2; J gene: TRBJ2-3; V gene: TRBV7-9; CDR3 protein: CASSQRLAAHTDTQYF
clone size: .; D gene: TRBD1; J gene: TRBJ1-1; V gene: TRBV4-1; CDR3 protein: CASSHYRGEAFF
clone size: few; D gene: TRBD2; J gene: TRBJ2-2; V gene: TRBV2; CDR3 protein: CASKVGGARTGELFF
clone size: .; D gene: .; J gene: TRBJ2-1; V gene: TRBV10-3; CDR3 protein: CAISESLEDEQFF
clone size: few; D gene: .; J gene: TRBJ2-7; V gene: TRBV30; CDR3 protein: CAWSVFRVRYEQYF
clone size: once; D gene: .; J gene: TRBJ2-2; V gene: TRBV28; CDR3 protein: CASSLDRITGYPNTGELFF
clone size: .; D gene: TRBD1; J gene: TRBJ2-3; V gene: TRBV5-1; CDR3 protein: CASSLVQGAGDTQYF
clone size: .; D gene: .; J gene: TRBJ1-4; V gene: TRBV27; CDR3 protein: CASSTVYRDNEKLFF
clone size: .; D gene: TRBD1; J gene: TRBJ1-1; V gene: TRBV27; CDR3 protein: CASSSTGTGFRQVQTTEAFF
clone size: .; D gene: TRBD2; J gene: TRBJ2-2; V gene: TRBV7-9; CDR3 protein: CASSPLAGGIGELFF
clone size: .; D gene: .; J gene: TRBJ2-2; V gene: TRBV4-3; CDR3 protein: CASSQGRGGFITGELFF
clone size: once; D gene: TRBD1; J gene: TRBJ2-6; V gene: TRBV13; CDR3 protein: CASSKDSGTGKSGANVLTF
clone size: .; D gene: TRBD2; J gene: TRBJ2-7; V gene: TRBV4-2; CDR3 protein: CASSQGAGGRYEQYF
clone size: .; D gene: .; J gene: TRBJ2-7; V gene: TRBV7-9; CDR3 protein: CASSYLTVYEQYF
clone size: few; D gene: .; J gene: TRBJ1-4; V gene: TRBV7-6; CDR3 protein: CASSLGIGETNEKLFF
clone size: .; D gene: TRBD2; J gene: TRBJ2-1; V gene: TRBV29-1; CDR3 protein: CSGRTSGLGGEQFF
clone size: .; D gene: .; J gene: TRBJ2-2; V gene: TRBV5-1; CDR3 protein: CASSLAGNTGELFF
clone size: few; D gene: TRBD2; J gene: TRBJ2-7; V gene: TRBV7-2; CDR3 protein: CASSLGDGREQYF
clone size: once; D gene: .; J gene: TRBJ2-5; V gene: TRBV6-5; CDR3 protein: CASSRQQETQYF
clone size: .; D gene: .; J gene: TRBJ2-2; V gene: TRBV7-6; CDR3 protein: CASSLGQGGVRELFF
clone size: .; D gene: .; J gene: TRBJ2-7; V gene: TRBV7-8; CDR3 protein: CASSLGPTITGEQYF
clone size: .; D gene: TRBD1; J gene: TRBJ2-7; V gene: TRBV28; CDR3 protein: CASSSQGAESYEQYF
clone size: .; D gene: .; J gene: TRBJ1-2; V gene: TRBV19; CDR3 protein: CASTPSGVRAHGYTF
clone size: .; D gene: .; J gene: TRBJ2-3; V gene: TRBV5-4; CDR3 protein: CASSLGGTGDTQYF
clone size: few; D gene: .; J gene: TRBJ2-7; V gene: TRBV5-1; CDR3 protein: CASSLQANTYEQYF
clone size: .; D gene: .; J gene: TRBJ1-4; V gene: TRBV16; CDR3 protein: CASSRNRELNEKLFF
clone size: few; D gene: TRBD1; J gene: TRBJ1-2; V gene: TRBV30; CDR3 protein: CAWRYDRGGYTF
clone size: .; D gene: TRBD2; J gene: TRBJ2-1; V gene: TRBV28; CDR3 protein: CASSPETSGSTNEQFF
clone size: .; D gene: TRBD2; J gene: TRBJ2-5; V gene: TRBV27; CDR3 protein: CASSLLPGGARETQYF